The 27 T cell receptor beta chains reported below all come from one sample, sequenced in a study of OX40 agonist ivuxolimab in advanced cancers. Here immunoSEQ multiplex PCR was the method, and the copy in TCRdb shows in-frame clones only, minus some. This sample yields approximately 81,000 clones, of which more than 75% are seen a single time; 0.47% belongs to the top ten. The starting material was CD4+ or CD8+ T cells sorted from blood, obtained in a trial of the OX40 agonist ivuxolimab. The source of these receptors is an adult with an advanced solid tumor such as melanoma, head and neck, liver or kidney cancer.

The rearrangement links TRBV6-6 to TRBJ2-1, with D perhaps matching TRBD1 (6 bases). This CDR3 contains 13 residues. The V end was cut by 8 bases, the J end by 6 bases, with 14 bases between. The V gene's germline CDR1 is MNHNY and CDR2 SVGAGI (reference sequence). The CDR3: CASRDTHLNEQFF. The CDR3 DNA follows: TGTGCCAGCCGGGACACCCACCTCAATGAGCAGTTCTTC.

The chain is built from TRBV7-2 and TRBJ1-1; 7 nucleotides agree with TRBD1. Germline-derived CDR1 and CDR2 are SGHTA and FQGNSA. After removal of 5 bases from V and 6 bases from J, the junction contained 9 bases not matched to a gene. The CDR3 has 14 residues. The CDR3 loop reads CASSPPNRGAEAFF. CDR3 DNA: TGTGCCAGCAGCCCACCCAACAGGGGAGCTGAAGCTTTCTTT.

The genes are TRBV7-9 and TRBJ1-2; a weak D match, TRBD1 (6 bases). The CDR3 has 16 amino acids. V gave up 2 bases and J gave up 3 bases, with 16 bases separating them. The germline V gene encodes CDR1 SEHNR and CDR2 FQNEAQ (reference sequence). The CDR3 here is CASSLWGQAGDYGYTF. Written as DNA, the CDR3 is TGTGCCAGCAGCTTATGGGGGCAGGCCGGGGACTATGGCTACACCTTC.

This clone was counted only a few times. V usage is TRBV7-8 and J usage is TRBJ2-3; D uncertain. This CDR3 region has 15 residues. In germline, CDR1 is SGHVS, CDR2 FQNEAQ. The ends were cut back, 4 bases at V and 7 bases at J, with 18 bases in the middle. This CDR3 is CASSSQVGKRNTQYF. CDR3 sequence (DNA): TGTGCCAGCAGCTCCCAGGTGGGGAAACGGAATACGCAGTATTTT.

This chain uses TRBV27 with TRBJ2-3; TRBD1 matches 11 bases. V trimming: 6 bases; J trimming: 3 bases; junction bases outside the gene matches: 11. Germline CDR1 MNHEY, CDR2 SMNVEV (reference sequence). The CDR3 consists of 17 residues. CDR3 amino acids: CASSPRGRDRGTDTQYF. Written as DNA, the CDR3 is TGTGCCAGCAGCCCCAGGGGGAGGGACAGGGGGACAGATACGCAGTATTTT.

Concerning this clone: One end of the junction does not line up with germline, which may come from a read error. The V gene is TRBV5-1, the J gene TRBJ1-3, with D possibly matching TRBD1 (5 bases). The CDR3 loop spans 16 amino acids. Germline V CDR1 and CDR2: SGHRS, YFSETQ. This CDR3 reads CASSLGTVHSGNTIYF. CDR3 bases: TGCGCCAGCAGTTTGGGGACGGTTCACTCTGGAAACACCATATATTTT. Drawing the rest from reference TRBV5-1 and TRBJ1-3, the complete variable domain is KAGVTQTPRYLIKTRGQQVTLSCSPISGHRSVSWYQQTPGQGLQFLFEYFSETQRNKGNFPGRFSGRQFSNSRSEMNVSTLELGDSALYLCASSLGTVHSGNTIYFGEGSWLTVV.

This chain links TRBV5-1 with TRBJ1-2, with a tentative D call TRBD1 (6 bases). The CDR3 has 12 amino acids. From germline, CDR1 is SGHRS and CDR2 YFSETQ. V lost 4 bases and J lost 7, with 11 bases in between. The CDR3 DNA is TGCGCCAGCAGCCCGGACAGAGGTGGCTACACCTTC. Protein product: CASSPDRGGYTF.

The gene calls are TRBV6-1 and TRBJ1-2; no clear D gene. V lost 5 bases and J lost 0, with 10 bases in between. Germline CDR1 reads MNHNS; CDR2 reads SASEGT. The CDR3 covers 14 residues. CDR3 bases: TGTGCCAGCAGTCCTCAATCTACTAACTATGGCTACACCTTC. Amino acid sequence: CASSPQSTNYGYTF.

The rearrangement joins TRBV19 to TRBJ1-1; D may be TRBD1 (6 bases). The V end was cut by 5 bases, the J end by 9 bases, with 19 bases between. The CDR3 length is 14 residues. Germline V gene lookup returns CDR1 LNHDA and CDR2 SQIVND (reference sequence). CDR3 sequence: CASSPTPGQNQAFF. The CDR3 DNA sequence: TGTGCCAGTAGTCCCACCCCAGGACAGAATCAAGCTTTCTTT.

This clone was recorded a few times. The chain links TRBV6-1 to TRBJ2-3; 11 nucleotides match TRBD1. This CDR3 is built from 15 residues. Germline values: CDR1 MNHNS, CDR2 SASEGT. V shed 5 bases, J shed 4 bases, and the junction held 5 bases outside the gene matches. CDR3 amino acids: CASSSGTGGPDTQYF. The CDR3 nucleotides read TGTGCCAGCAGTTCTGGGACAGGGGGGCCAGATACGCAGTATTTT.

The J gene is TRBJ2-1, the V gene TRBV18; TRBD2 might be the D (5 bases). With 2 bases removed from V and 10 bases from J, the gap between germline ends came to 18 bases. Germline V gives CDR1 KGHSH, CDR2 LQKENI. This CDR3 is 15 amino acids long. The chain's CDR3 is CASSPGRSGPAEQFF. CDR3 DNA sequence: TGTGCCAGCTCACCAGGCAGGAGCGGACCGGCCGAGCAGTTCTTC.

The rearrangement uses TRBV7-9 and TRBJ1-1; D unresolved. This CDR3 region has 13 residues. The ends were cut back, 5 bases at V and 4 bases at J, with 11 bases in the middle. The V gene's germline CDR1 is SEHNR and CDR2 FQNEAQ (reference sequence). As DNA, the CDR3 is TGTGCCAGCAGCCGCATGCAGGTCACTGAAGCTTTCTTT. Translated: CASSRMQVTEAFF.

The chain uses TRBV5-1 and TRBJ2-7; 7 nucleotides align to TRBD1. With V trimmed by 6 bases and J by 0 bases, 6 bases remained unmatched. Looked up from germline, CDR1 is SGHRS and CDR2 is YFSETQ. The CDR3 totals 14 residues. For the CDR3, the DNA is TGCGCCAGCACCCGGGACAGTCTCTCCTACGAGCAGTACTTC. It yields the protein CASTRDSLSYEQYF.

Written as DNA, the CDR3 is TGTGCCAGCAGCTTGGCCCGGCACAGGGGCGATCAGCCCCAGCATTTT. Protein: CASSLARHRGDQPQHF. V and J are TRBV5-6 and TRBJ1-5, with 7 nucleotides matching TRBD1. J was trimmed by 5 bases and V by 0 bases; bases with no gene match: 8. The germline gives CDR1 SGHDT, CDR2 YYEEEE. This CDR3 spans 16 amino acids.

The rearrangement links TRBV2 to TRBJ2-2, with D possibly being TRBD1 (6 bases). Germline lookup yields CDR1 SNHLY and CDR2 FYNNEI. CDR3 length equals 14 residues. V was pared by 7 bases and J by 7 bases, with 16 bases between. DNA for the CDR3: TGTGCCAGCAAACCAAACAGGGATATCGGGGAGCTGTTTTTT. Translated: CASKPNRDIGELFF.

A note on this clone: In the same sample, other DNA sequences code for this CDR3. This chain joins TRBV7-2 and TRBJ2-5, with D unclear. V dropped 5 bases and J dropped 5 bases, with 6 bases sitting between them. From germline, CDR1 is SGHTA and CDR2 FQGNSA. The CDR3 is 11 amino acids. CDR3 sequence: CASSPRETQYF. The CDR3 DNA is TGTGCCAGCAGCCCCCGCGAGACCCAGTACTTC.

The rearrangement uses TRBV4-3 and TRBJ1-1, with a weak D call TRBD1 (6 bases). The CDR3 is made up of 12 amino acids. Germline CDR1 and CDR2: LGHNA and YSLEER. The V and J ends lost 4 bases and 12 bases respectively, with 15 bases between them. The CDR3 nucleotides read TGCGCCAGCAGCCTTCCGACAGGTCCAACTTTCTTT. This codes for CASSLPTGPTFF.

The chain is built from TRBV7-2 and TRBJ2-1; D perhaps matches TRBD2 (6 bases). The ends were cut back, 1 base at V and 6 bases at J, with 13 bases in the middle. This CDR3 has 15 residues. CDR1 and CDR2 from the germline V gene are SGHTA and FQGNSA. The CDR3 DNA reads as TGTGCCAGCAGCTTAGGACTAGTGGGGTTCAATGAGCAGTTCTTC. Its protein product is CASSLGLVGFNEQFF.

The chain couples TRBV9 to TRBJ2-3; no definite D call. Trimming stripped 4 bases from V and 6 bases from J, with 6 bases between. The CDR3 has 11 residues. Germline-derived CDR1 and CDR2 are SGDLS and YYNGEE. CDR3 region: CASSRRDTQYF. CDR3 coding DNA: TGTGCCAGCAGCCGCCGGGATACGCAGTATTTT.

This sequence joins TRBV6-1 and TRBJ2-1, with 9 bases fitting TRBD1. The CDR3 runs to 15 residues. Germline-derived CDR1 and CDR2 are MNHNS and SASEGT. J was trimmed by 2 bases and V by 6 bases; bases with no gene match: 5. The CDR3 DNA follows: TGTGCCAGCAGGGATACAGGGGGCGCCTACAATGAGCAGTTCTTC. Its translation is CASRDTGGAYNEQFF.

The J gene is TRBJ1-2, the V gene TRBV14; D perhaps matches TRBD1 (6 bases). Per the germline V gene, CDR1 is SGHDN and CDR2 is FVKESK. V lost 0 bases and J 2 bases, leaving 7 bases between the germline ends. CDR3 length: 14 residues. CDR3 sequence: CASSQDGQNYGYTF. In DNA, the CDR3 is TGTGCCAGCAGCCAAGATGGACAGAACTATGGCTACACCTTC.

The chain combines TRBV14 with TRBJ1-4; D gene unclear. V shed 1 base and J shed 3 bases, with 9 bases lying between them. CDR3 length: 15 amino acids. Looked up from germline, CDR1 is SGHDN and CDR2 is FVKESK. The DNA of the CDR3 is TGTGCCAGCAGCCAAGTAAGGGATTCTAATGAAAAACTGTTTTTT. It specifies CASSQVRDSNEKLFF.

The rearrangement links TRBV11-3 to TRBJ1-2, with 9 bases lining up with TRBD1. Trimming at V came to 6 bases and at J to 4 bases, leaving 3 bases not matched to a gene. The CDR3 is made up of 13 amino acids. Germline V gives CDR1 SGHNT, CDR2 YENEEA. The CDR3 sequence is CASSPQGAYGYTF. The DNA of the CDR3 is TGTGCCAGCAGTCCACAGGGGGCCTATGGCTACACCTTC.

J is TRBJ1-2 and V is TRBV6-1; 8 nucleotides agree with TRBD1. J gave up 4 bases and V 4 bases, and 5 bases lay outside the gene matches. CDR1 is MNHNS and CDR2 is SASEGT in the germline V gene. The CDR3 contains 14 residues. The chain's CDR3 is CASSGTGLFYGYTF. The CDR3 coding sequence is TGTGCCAGCAGTGGGACAGGGCTATTCTATGGCTACACCTTC.

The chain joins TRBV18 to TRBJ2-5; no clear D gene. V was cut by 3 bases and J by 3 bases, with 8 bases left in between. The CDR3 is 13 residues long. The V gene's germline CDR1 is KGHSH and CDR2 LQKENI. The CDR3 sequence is CASSPRSKETQYF. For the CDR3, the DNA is TGTGCCAGCTCACCGCGGTCGAAAGAGACCCAGTACTTC.

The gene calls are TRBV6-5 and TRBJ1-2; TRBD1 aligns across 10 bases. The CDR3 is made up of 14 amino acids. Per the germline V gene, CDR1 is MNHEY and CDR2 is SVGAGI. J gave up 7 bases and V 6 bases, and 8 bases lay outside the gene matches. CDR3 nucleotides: TGTGCCAGCAGCCAATTCGACAGGGGGCTTGGCTACACCTTC. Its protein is CASSQFDRGLGYTF.

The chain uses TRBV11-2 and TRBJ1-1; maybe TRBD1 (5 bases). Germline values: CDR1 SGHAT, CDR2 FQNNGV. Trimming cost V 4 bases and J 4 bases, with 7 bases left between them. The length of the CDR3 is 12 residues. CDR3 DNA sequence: TGTGCCAGCAGCTCGACAGCCACTGAAGCTTTCTTT. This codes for CASSSTATEAFF.